The rows below give T cell receptor beta chains drawn from one sample of a study of T-cell reconstitution after alpha-beta-depleted transplantation in children. TCRdb itself ran the PCR reads through MiXCR, one entry per CDR3 protein. The sample lists a few hundred thousand distinct CDR3 sequences, over 10% occurring once. Material: PBMCs, mostly from graft donor cells, obtained 360 days after TCRalphabeta/CD19-depleted stem cell transplant. These receptors all come from a male patient aged 10 to 17 who had a stem cell transplant for acute myeloid leukemia, so the T cells may come from the graft donor. The CDR3 runs from the conserved cysteine through the conserved F or W. D genes are given only for firm matches. Rows give clone size only sometimes, using once, few, many, or a class for an expanded clone.

TRBV7-2,TRBJ2-7,NA,many,TGTGCCAGCAGGCTCTCTGTGGGGGTAGGCGATGCGTACTTC,CASRLSVGVGDAYF
TRBV4-3,TRBJ2-3,TRBD1,few,TGCGCCAGCAGCCAACAAGAAGGACAGGGCGCAGATACGCAGTATTTT,CASSQQEGQGADTQYF
TRBV28,TRBJ1-2,NA,many,TGTGCCAGCAACTTCCCGGCGCAGGGCTACACCTTC,CASNFPAQGYTF
TRBV12-3/TRBV12-4,TRBJ1-3,NA,few,TGTGCCAGCAGTTCCCCGGGACACAACACTTTT,CASSSPGHNTF
TRBV4-3,TRBJ2-3,NA,NA,TGCGCCAGCAGCCAGGTTAGCGATACAGATACGCAGTATTTT,CASSQVSDTDTQYF
TRBV4-1,TRBJ1-2,NA,NA,TGCGCCAGCAGCCAAGGTGCCGGACAACATGGCTACACCTTC,CASSQGAGQHGYTF
TRBV20-1,TRBJ2-4,NA,few,TGCAGTGTGGGGTGGGGAGCCAAAAACATTCAGTACTTC,CSVGWGAKNIQYF
TRBV7-2,TRBJ2-7,TRBD2,few,TGTGCCAGCAGCTCACTAGCGGGAACGGCCTACGAGCAGTACTTC,CASSSLAGTAYEQYF
TRBV5-4,TRBJ2-1,NA,many,TGTGCCAGCAGCTTGCGTTTATTTAGCAATGAGCAGTTCTTC,CASSLRLFSNEQFF
TRBV27,TRBJ2-6,NA,many,TGTGCCAGCAACCCGACAGGCTACTCTGGGGCCAACGTCCTGACTTTC,CASNPTGYSGANVLTF
TRBV6-2/TRBV6-3,TRBJ1-1,TRBD1,NA,TGTGCCAGCAGTTACGACAGGGAAATAATGAACACTGAAGCTTTCTTT,CASSYDREIMNTEAFF
TRBV2,TRBJ1-1,TRBD1,few,TGTGCCAGGAGACAGGGGGGTGCAATTCGGGCTTTCTTT,CARRQGGAIRAFF
TRBV5-1,TRBJ2-1,NA,many,TGCGCCAGCAGCTTGGGACGATACACTTTGGATGAGCAGTTCTTC,CASSLGRYTLDEQFF
TRBV28,TRBJ2-7,TRBD1,many,TGTGCCAGCAGTTTAGTGGGGACAGGGAAAGGCGAGCAGTACTTC,CASSLVGTGKGEQYF
TRBV29-1,TRBJ2-4,TRBD1,few,TGCAGCGCTGAACATTTTACGGGACAGGGAGCCAAAAACATTCAGTACTTC,CSAEHFTGQGAKNIQYF
TRBV6-2/TRBV6-3,TRBJ2-1,NA,NA,TGTGCCAGCAGTTACATCCCTTACAATGAGCAGTTCTTC,CASSYIPYNEQFF
TRBV4-3,TRBJ2-1,NA,NA,TGCGCCAGCAGCCAAGATACGCTACACAATGAGCAGTTCTTC,CASSQDTLHNEQFF
TRBV28,TRBJ2-7,NA,NA,TGTGCCAGCATGATCAGGCCGTCCTACGAGCAGTACTTC,CASMIRPSYEQYF
TRBV7-3,TRBJ2-1,NA,few,TGTGCCAGCAGCTTAGGGATGCCTTCAAGCTCCTACAATGAGCAGTTCTTC,CASSLGMPSSSYNEQFF
TRBV12-3/TRBV12-4,TRBJ2-1,NA,NA,TGTGCCAGCACCCAGCTATCTGGTGAGCAGTTCTTC,CASTQLSGEQFF
TRBV6-4,TRBJ2-3,TRBD2,few,TGTGCCAGCAGCCGCGGACTAGCGGAGTCAGGAGATACGCAGTATTTT,CASSRGLAESGDTQYF
TRBV7-6,TRBJ2-3,NA,NA,TGTGCCAGCAGCTTATACAGGGTCGATACGCAGTATTTT,CASSLYRVDTQYF
TRBV5-8,TRBJ2-1,NA,NA,TGTGCCAGCAGCTGGGCGAAGCGGAGGAACTCCTACAATGAGCAGTTCTTC,CASSWAKRRNSYNEQFF
TRBV7-3,TRBJ2-1,NA,few,TGTGCCAGCAGCTTAAATCTCCCATCTGAGCAGTTCTTC,CASSLNLPSEQFF
TRBV18,TRBJ2-7,TRBD2,few,TGTGCCAGCTCACCACCGTCCCCTGGACTAGCGGGAGGGTACGAGCAGTACTTC,CASSPPSPGLAGGYEQYF